The clone carrying this T cell receptor (beta chain) was seen only a few times. MiXCR, run by TCRdb on the 5' RACE reads, gives a single entry per CDR3 protein. Among approximately 210,000 distinct CDR3 sequences listed, 25% to 35% were seen once. This sample was taken from a study of T-cell memory formation after mild COVID-19. Germline V CDR1 and CDR2: SEHNR, FQNEAQ (reference sequence). The J segment lost 6 bases and the V segment lost 4 bases, leaving 15 bases of the junction unmatched. The CDR3 contains 17 residues. This clonotype was sampled from an adult woman who had mild COVID-19 (a few samples of this study predate the infection). Cell type and time point are not known. This chain connects TRBV7-9 to TRBJ1-2; 9 bases align to TRBD1. The sequenced sample was PBMCs or a T cell subset sorted from them (not recorded which). CDR3 sequence: CASSSSGETGGTNGYTF. DNA for the CDR3: TGTGCCAGCAGCTCATCCGGCGAGACAGGGGGAACGAATGGCTACACCTTC.